This TCR beta chain originates from a study of T-cell memory formation after mild COVID-19. Study outcomes and limitations: The study detected some responding clones in pre-infection memory, suggesting cross-reactive memory joined. Researchers report contracting CD4+ clones mostly in CM and EM, with CD8+ clones in EMRA.

There are a few counts of this clonotype. Antigen: not known. The length of the CDR3 is 15 residues. The V gene's germline CDR1 is KGHDR and CDR2 SFDVKD. V lost 3 bases, J lost 1 base, and 11 bases lay in between. TCR alpha and TCR beta cDNA libraries carrying sample barcodes and UMIs came from 5'RACE with constant-segment primers. Using its own MiXCR run on the 5' RACE reads, TCRdb lists one record per CDR3 protein. The repertoire holds around 470,000 distinct CDR3 sequences, with around 19% as singletons. This receptor was identified in an adult woman who had mild COVID-19 (a few samples of this study predate the infection). Cell type and time point are not known. The sequenced material came from PBMCs or a T cell subset sorted from them (not recorded which). The V call is TRBV24-1, the J call TRBJ2-5; D uncertain. As DNA, the CDR3 is TGTGCCACCAGTGATCCGAGACACGGCCAAGAGACCCAGTACTTC. Translated: CATSDPRHGQETQYF.